A single sample is the source of the 23 T cell receptor beta chains below, sequenced in a study of blood T cells in healthy people across ages. The use of a sample-barcoded 5' primer and a J-beta primer mix characterized a second PCR of roughly 7 to 11 cycles. Using its own MiXCR run on the 5' RACE reads, TCRdb lists one record per CDR3 protein. The sample includes hundreds of thousands of distinct CDR3 sequences, approximately 25% of them seen just once. The data were also submitted as part of a second study, on T cells of mothers and their children.

Sequencing was carried out using blood. All receptors derive from a boy younger than 18 in good health.

The J gene is TRBJ2-1, the V gene TRBV20-1; perhaps TRBD2 as D (6 bases). Trimming stripped 6 bases from V and 3 bases from J, with 15 bases between. The CDR3 has 14 amino acids. Germline assignment: CDR1 DFQATT and CDR2 SNEGSKA (reference sequence). The CDR3: CSARRDFYYNEQFF. Here the CDR3 DNA reads TGCAGTGCCAGGAGGGACTTCTACTACAATGAGCAGTTCTTC.

The sample holds a few counts of this clonotype. This chain links TRBV2 with TRBJ2-3; D is undetermined. The germline V and J ends were trimmed by 9 bases and 0 bases, with 13 bases remaining between them. Germline V gene data show CDR1 as SNHLY and CDR2 as FYNNEI. This CDR3 comprises 14 residues. CDR3 bases: TGTGCCAGTAACGGACGGACGAGCACAGATACGCAGTATTTT. Translated, it gives CASNGRTSTDTQYF.

This chain uses TRBV4-2 with TRBJ2-7; D is possibly TRBD2 (5 bases). The V and J ends lost 1 base and 2 bases respectively, with 12 bases between them. Per the germline V gene, CDR1 is LGHNA and CDR2 is YNFKEQ. This CDR3 is 15 amino acids long. CDR3 loop: CASSQGASLTYEQYF. As DNA, the CDR3 is TGTGCCAGCAGCCAAGGGGCTAGCTTAACCTACGAGCAGTACTTC.

This clonotype was seen a handful of times. The V gene is TRBV12-3 or TRBV12-4, the J gene TRBJ1-1; no reliable D call. V dropped 2 bases and J dropped 4 bases, with 11 bases sitting between them. This CDR3 is built from 14 residues. This chain's CDR3 is CASSLSGLGTEAFF. CDR3 coding DNA: TGTGCCAGCAGTTTATCCGGGTTAGGCACTGAAGCTTTCTTT.

The chain carries TRBV4-1 and TRBJ1-5; D may be TRBD1 (5 bases). Trimming cost V 3 bases and J 0 bases, with 15 bases left between them. Germline V gives CDR1 MGHRA, CDR2 YSYEKL. This CDR3 is built from 17 residues. In DNA form, the CDR3 reads TGCGCCAGCAGCCAGGGCCGACAGAGTTATAGCAATCAGCCCCAGCATTTT. Protein sequence: CASSQGRQSYSNQPQHF.

CDR3 sequence (DNA): TGCGCCAGCAGCTCGGGACCTTCCCGGGTTTTTAGGTCCTACAATGAGCAGTTCTTC. Protein sequence: CASSSGPSRVFRSYNEQFF. The V and J genes are TRBV5-1 and TRBJ2-1; either TRBD1 or TRBD2 may fit D (5 bases each). The CDR3 contains 19 residues. CDR1 is SGHRS and CDR2 is YFSETQ in the germline V gene. V was trimmed by 3 bases and J by 1 base, leaving 23 bases between them.

This clonotype appeared a few times. J is TRBJ2-3 and V is TRBV7-6; D is undetermined. Trimming cost V 1 base and J 0 bases, with 8 bases left between them. This CDR3 has 15 residues. CDR1 and CDR2 (germline): SGHVS, FNYEAQ. The CDR3, as DNA: TGTGCCAGCAGCTTAGGCTTCCCTAGCACAGATACGCAGTATTTT. As protein: CASSLGFPSTDTQYF.

This clonotype has a handful of counts. The chain joins TRBV5-5 to TRBJ1-3; no firm D call. CDR3 length equals 19 residues. The V and J ends lost 0 bases and 0 bases respectively, with 19 bases between them. CDR1 and CDR2 from the germline V gene are SGHKS and YYEKEE (reference sequence). The CDR3 loop reads CASSLVGSPNTFSGNTIYF. The CDR3 region has the DNA TGTGCCAGCAGCTTGGTAGGCAGCCCGAATACCTTCTCTGGAAACACCATATATTTT.

Regarding this clonotype: This likely comes from a read error, as the CDR3 has no conserved phenylalanine or tryptophan at its end. The V and J genes are TRBV5-1 and TRBJ2-5; D is uncertain. Germline CDR1 is SGHRS and CDR2 is YFSETQ. The V and J ends lost 0 bases and 2 bases respectively, with 5 bases between them. The CDR3 contains 13 residues. CDR3 amino acids: CASSLGPQETQYS. In DNA, the CDR3 is TGCGCCAGCAGCTTGGGACCACAAGAGACCCAGTACTCC.

J is TRBJ2-5 and V is TRBV7-2; 7 nucleotides align to TRBD1. Germline CDR1 reads SGHTA; CDR2 reads FQGNSA. J lost 3 bases, V lost 7 bases, and 8 bases had no gene match. The CDR3 sequence is 14 residues long. Here the CDR3 DNA reads TGTGCCAGCAACGAACTGACAGGGAAAGAGACCCAGTACTTC. The encoded protein is CASNELTGKETQYF.

This clonotype was seen a single time. The CDR3 loop reads CSARGPTMGTDTQYF. The CDR3 DNA follows: TGCAGTGCTAGGGGTCCCACGATGGGCACAGATACGCAGTATTTT. This rearrangement joins TRBV20-1 to TRBJ2-3; no clear D gene. Germline V lookup: CDR1 DFQATT, CDR2 SNEGSKA (reference sequence). V lost 3 bases and J 1 base, leaving 14 bases between the germline ends. The CDR3 length is 15 residues.

This chain joins TRBV6-2 or TRBV6-3 and TRBJ2-5; D gene uncertain. TRBJ2-1 matches the DNA end more closely, so the J call is doubtful. The CDR3 length is 13 residues. Per the germline V gene, CDR1 is MNHEY and CDR2 is SVGEGT. The CDR3 loop is CASSLDRTLGQFF. In DNA, the CDR3 is TGTGCCAGCAGTCTCGATCGGACCCTCGGGCAGTTCTTC.

This chain joins TRBV30 and TRBJ2-5, with 14 bases fitting TRBD2. The closer fit of TRBJ2-1 to the DNA end suggests the J call may be wrong. CDR1 is GTSNPN, CDR2 SVGIG, per germline (reference sequence). This CDR3 has 18 residues. CDR3 coding DNA: TGTGCCTGGAGTGGCCCCCTCAGACTAGCGGGGGGGCCGGATGAGCAGTTCTTC. It encodes CAWSGPLRLAGGPDEQFF.

The chain uses TRBV24-1 and TRBJ2-3; D is unclear. Trimming took off 2 bases at V and 4 bases at J, with 6 bases between the two ends. The CDR3 has 13 residues. Germline CDR1 reads KGHDR; CDR2 reads SFDVKD. CDR3 DNA sequence: TGTGCCACCAGTGATTCTAGGGCAGATACGCAGTATTTT. Translation: CATSDSRADTQYF.

The V gene is TRBV29-1, the J gene TRBJ1-2; D ambiguous. The germline CDR1 and CDR2 sequences are SQVTM and ANQGSEA. V shed 1 base and J shed 2 bases, with 8 bases lying between them. The CDR3 sequence is 13 residues long. This CDR3 reads CSVEGQLNYGYTF. In nucleotides, the CDR3 is TGCAGCGTTGAAGGCCAACTAAACTATGGCTACACCTTC.

V is TRBV7-6 and J is TRBJ2-1; TRBD2 matches 12 bases. The CDR3 extends over 16 amino acids. V lost 5 bases to trimming and J lost 1 base; unmatched junction nucleotides: 3. CDR1 is SGHVS and CDR2 is FNYEAQ in the germline V gene. This CDR3 reads CASSPSGRVSYNEQFF. The CDR3 DNA reads as TGTGCCAGCAGCCCTAGCGGGAGGGTATCCTACAATGAGCAGTTCTTC.

Regarding this clonotype: The conserved phenylalanine or tryptophan is not found at the CDR3 terminus, so this likely reflects a read error. The chain is built from TRBV20-1 and TRBJ1-2; a possible D gene is TRBD1 (6 bases). The germline CDR1 and CDR2 sequences are DFQATT and SNEGSKA (reference sequence). Trimming took 6 bases from V and 7 from J, leaving 18 bases between them. The length of the CDR3 is 13 residues. CDR3 region: CSAAIGTGLGYTV. Here the CDR3 DNA reads TGCAGTGCCGCAATAGGAACAGGGCTTGGCTACACCGTC.

This clonotype has a handful of counts. This chain links TRBV2 with TRBJ2-4; 8 bases align to TRBD1. CDR1 is SNHLY and CDR2 is FYNNEI in the germline V gene. The CDR3 has 13 amino acids. Unmatched junction bases numbered 6, after V lost 6 bases and J lost 8 bases. The CDR3 region has the DNA TGTGCCAGCAGCGGACAGGGAACGGACATTCAGTACTTC. This gives the protein CASSGQGTDIQYF.

V is TRBV6-5 and J is TRBJ1-2, with D uncertain. The V end was cut by 6 bases, the J end by 1 base, with 9 bases between. Germline V gives CDR1 MNHEY, CDR2 SVGAGI. There are 13 residues in the CDR3. The CDR3 bases are TGTGCCAGCAGACCGGGAGTTAACTATGGCTACACCTTC. This codes for CASRPGVNYGYTF.

V and J are TRBV11-2 and TRBJ2-1; D unclear. The J call is in doubt because the DNA end fits TRBJ2-5 better. CDR1 is SGHAT, CDR2 FQNNGV, per germline. The CDR3 covers 16 residues. The CDR3 sequence: CASSLGSRQGQETQYF. DNA of the CDR3: TGTGCCAGCAGCTTAGGATCCAGGCAAGGACAAGAGACCCAGTACTTC.

The gene calls are TRBV5-1 and TRBJ2-1, with a possible D match to TRBD2 (5 bases). Between the trimmed V and J ends, which lost 0 bases and 6 bases, there was a span of 16 bases. This CDR3 contains 16 residues. Germline V gene sequence: CDR1 SGHRS, CDR2 YFSETQ. CDR3 region: CASSLEGRLRGNEQFF. CDR3 DNA: TGCGCCAGCAGCTTGGAAGGGCGGCTCCGGGGCAATGAGCAGTTCTTC.

V and J are TRBV20-1 and TRBJ2-1; D might be TRBD1 or TRBD2, each matching 5 bases. Germline CDR1 DFQATT, CDR2 SNEGSKA (reference sequence). There are 14 residues in the CDR3. Trimming pared 0 bases from V and 9 bases from J, leaving 15 bases between. The CDR3 loop reads CSARDLSRGGEQFF. The CDR3 DNA reads as TGCAGTGCTAGAGATCTTTCGAGGGGTGGTGAGCAGTTCTTC.

The chain couples TRBV27 to TRBJ2-7, with a weak D call TRBD1 (5 bases). The germline gives CDR1 MNHEY, CDR2 SMNVEV (reference sequence). The CDR3 is 16 amino acids. Deletions cut 8 bases from V and 0 bases from J, with 20 bases between. In DNA form, the CDR3 reads TGTGCCAGCGGAAGGCTAAGGGGCACGAGCTCCTACGAGCAGTACTTC. Protein: CASGRLRGTSSYEQYF.